This T cell receptor beta chain was identified in a study of blood T cell repertoires in COVID-19. Study details: From the United States, Italy and Spain came samples of acute and convalescent COVID-19. The cDNA or gDNA used as material had been derived from T cells, B-cell-depleted T cells, or PBMCs.

This clone was picked up a small number of times. The CDR3 runs 14 residues. In germline, CDR1 is MDHEN, CDR2 SYDVKM. V shed 4 bases and J 2 bases; nucleotides not matched to a gene: 3. Original data processing: Scientists estimated how many nucleated cells there were by amplifying reference gene primers. Generated by immunoSEQ multiplex PCR, the TCRdb table keeps only in-frame clones and is missing some. V, J and clone size were drawn from that table, and D and trimming were deduced from the DNA. The table includes roughly 300,000 clones, around 80% detected once. This clonotype was sampled from a woman aged 50 to 65 with acute or convalescent COVID-19. Sequences were obtained from peripheral blood. The J gene is TRBJ1-2, the V gene TRBV28; 8 nucleotides align to TRBD1. The CDR3, as DNA: TGTGCCAGCAGTTCAGGGGGCGGAAACTATGGCTACACCTTC. Encoded protein: CASSSGGGNYGYTF.